This TCR beta chain comes out of a study of OX40 agonist ivuxolimab in advanced cancers. Trimming took 2 bases from V and 0 from J, leaving 4 bases between them. Per the germline V gene, CDR1 is SGHDN and CDR2 is FVKESK. The CDR3 has 13 amino acids. Whole-study findings and limits: Partly responding patients at 0.1-3.0 mg/kg showed some of the smallest clonal expansion. Also present in some nonresponders was a low level of normalized T-cell clonal expansion.

About this clone itself: Its antigen remains unidentified.

TCRdb's table, derived via immunoSEQ multiplex PCR, lists solely in-frame clones and lacks some. The sample has some 99,000 clones, about 80% seen once; the top ten hold around 1.6%. The clonotype was recovered from an adult with an advanced solid tumor such as melanoma, head and neck, liver or kidney cancer. This chain links TRBV14 with TRBJ1-1; the D is unclear. The sequenced sample was CD4+ or CD8+ T cells sorted from blood, obtained in a trial of the OX40 agonist ivuxolimab. Here the CDR3 DNA reads TGTGCCAGCAGCCAACAGCTGAACACTGAAGCTTTCTTT. Its protein product is CASSQQLNTEAFF.